The clone carrying this TCR beta chain was recorded only once. No antigen is known for it. This record belongs to a study of cytomegalovirus exposure and HLA in healthy donors. Study-wide findings and caveats: The classifier reportedly diagnosed cytomegalovirus status with high sensitivity and specificity. There were several of the most significant clusters that appeared linked to common viral pathogens in a later analysis. In a later analysis, a genetic analysis reported fewer productive-TCR N-insertions in an Asian-associated ancestry cluster than the cohort average.

CDR3 length equals 14 residues. Deletions cut 4 bases from V and 5 bases from J, with 15 bases between. Per germline, CDR1 SGHDT and CDR2 YYEEEE. Both 60 Vbeta primers and 13 Jbeta primers went into the PCR. The repertoire was sequenced with immunoSEQ multiplex PCR; TCRdb's copy has only in-frame clones and lacks some. Of 90,000 to 120,000 clones listed, over 65% are singletons. Sequenced material: PBMCs. This sequence joins TRBV5-6 and TRBJ1-2; a weak D match, TRBD1 (5 bases). This clonotype originated in a woman aged 40 to 50 in good health and CMV-seropositive. The CDR3 region is CASSVGAWEYGYTF. The CDR3 DNA reads as TGTGCCAGCAGCGTAGGGGCCTGGGAATATGGCTACACCTTC.